This TCR beta chain was recorded in a study of blood T cell repertoires in COVID-19. In the study overall: T cells, B-cell-depleted T cells, or PBMCs provided the cDNA or gDNA that served as material.

Only in-frame clones appear in the TCRdb table, and some are missing; sequencing was by immunoSEQ multiplex PCR. The sample lists around 200,000 clones; about 86% were seen once. Trimming removed 1 base from V and 0 bases from J; junction bases left unmatched: 3. The CDR3 sequence is 15 residues long. From germline, CDR1 is GTSNPN and CDR2 SVGIG (reference sequence). This sequence was found in a man aged 55-75 years who had recovered from COVID-19. The J gene is TRBJ1-3, the V gene TRBV30; 7 bases match TRBD1. Sequenced sample: peripheral blood. The CDR3 protein is CAWSGQGSSGNTIYF. The CDR3 coding sequence is TGTGCCTGGAGTGGACAGGGATCCTCTGGAAACACCATATATTTT.